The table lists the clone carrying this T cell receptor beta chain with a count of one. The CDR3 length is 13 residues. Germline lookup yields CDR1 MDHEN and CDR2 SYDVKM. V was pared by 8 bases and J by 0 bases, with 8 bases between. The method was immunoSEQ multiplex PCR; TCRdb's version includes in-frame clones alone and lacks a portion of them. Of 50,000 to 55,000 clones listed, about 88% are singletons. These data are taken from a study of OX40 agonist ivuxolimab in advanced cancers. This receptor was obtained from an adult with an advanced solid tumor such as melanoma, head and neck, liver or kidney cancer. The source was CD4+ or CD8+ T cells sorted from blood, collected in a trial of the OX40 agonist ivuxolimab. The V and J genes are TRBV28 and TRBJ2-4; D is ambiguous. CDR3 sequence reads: CASWEGAKNIQYF. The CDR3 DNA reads TGTGCCAGCTGGGAAGGAGCCAAAAACATTCAGTACTTC.